Listed below are T cell receptor beta chains from one sample, sequenced in a study of molecular identifiers for immune sequencing clone quantification. Via MiXCR, TCRdb re-called the PCR reads, giving one row per CDR3 protein. This repertoire shows under 650,000 distinct CDR3 sequences, around 20% found once; its top ten account for about 0.9%. The sample taken for sequencing was naive CD8+ T cells from blood, with Jurkat cell RNA spiked in. The receptors originated from a human donor in good health. Some libraries in this study had Jurkat cell RNA spiked in. Each CDR3 is given with its conserved first and last residue. A D gene is named only where the DNA matches it firmly. Size tells how often a clone was seen (once, few, many) or the class of an expanded clone, and some rows leave it out.

J gene,D gene,V gene,clone size,CDR3 protein,CDR3 DNA
TRBJ2-7,.,TRBV30,few,CAWSGANSYEQYF,TGTGCCTGGAGCGGGGCCAACTCCTACGAGCAGTACTTC
TRBJ2-3,TRBD2,TRBV7-6,few,CASSLGRGGRTDTQYF,TGTGCCAGCAGCTTAGGGCGGGGGGGGAGGACAGATACGCAGTATTTT
TRBJ1-5,.,TRBV5-8,.,CASSRRDYSNQPQHF,TGTGCCAGCAGCCGCCGGGACTATAGCAATCAGCCCCAGCATTTT
TRBJ1-5,.,TRBV2,many,CASSAGISNQPQHF,TGTGCCAGCAGTGCCGGGATAAGCAATCAGCCCCAGCATTTT
TRBJ2-7,TRBD2,TRBV9,.,CASSVASGSVYEQYF,TGTGCCAGCAGCGTCGCTAGCGGGAGTGTCTACGAGCAGTACTTC
TRBJ1-2,.,TRBV10-3,.,CAIRERDGDNLNYGYTF,TGTGCCATCAGAGAGCGGGACGGGGACAATCTAAACTATGGCTACACCTTC
TRBJ2-6,TRBD2,TRBV4-3,many,CASSQDPKERGSSGANVLTF,TGCGCCAGCAGCCAAGACCCTAAGGAGCGGGGGAGCTCTGGGGCCAACGTCCTGACTTTC
TRBJ2-1,TRBD1,TRBV5-1,many,CASSLLTGSYNEQFF,TGCGCCAGCAGCTTGTTGACAGGGTCCTACAATGAGCAGTTCTTC
TRBJ1-4,.,TRBV6-6,many,CASSYSILLYGATNEKLFF,TGTGCCAGCAGTTACTCGATTTTACTTTACGGAGCAACTAATGAAAAACTGTTTTTT
TRBJ1-2,.,TRBV5-5,.,CASSSTQGGGYGYTF,TGTGCCAGCAGCTCGACCCAGGGAGGGGGCTATGGCTACACCTTC
TRBJ2-1,TRBD2,TRBV14,many,CASTQGTSSRNEQFF,TGTGCCAGCACCCAAGGGACTAGCTCTAGAAATGAGCAGTTCTTC
TRBJ2-7,.,TRBV12-3/TRBV12-4,.,CASSLSASRTYEQYF,TGTGCCAGCAGTTTATCCGCTAGCAGAACCTACGAGCAGTACTTC
TRBJ2-5,.,TRBV20-1,many,CSAGFHRRNQETQYF,TGCAGTGCTGGGTTCCACAGGAGAAATCAAGAGACCCAGTACTTC
TRBJ2-3,.,TRBV27,few,CASSYLAWARDTQYF,TGTGCCAGCAGTTACCTAGCGTGGGCGCGGGATACGCAGTATTTT
TRBJ1-1,.,TRBV30,many,CAWSVSRTEAFF,TGTGCCTGGAGTGTATCACGTACTGAAGCTTTCTTT
TRBJ1-1,.,TRBV19,.,CASSIPTGGRPEAFF,TGTGCCAGTAGTATTCCAACGGGGGGCAGACCTGAAGCTTTCTTT
TRBJ1-6,TRBD1,TRBV4-1,few,CASSQPTSGQGALHF,TGCGCCAGCAGCCAACCGACCTCGGGACAGGGGGCCCTCCACTTT
TRBJ2-3,TRBD2,TRBV12-3/TRBV12-4,many,CASSPGLHFTDTQYF,TGTGCCAGCAGTCCGGGACTACACTTCACAGATACGCAGTATTTT
TRBJ1-5,TRBD1,TRBV4-1,.,CASSPRDSDQPQHF,TGCGCCAGCAGCCCTAGGGACAGTGATCAGCCCCAGCATTTT
TRBJ2-7,.,TRBV4-1,.,CASSQDRNYEQYF,TGCGCCAGCAGCCAAGATCGCAACTACGAGCAGTACTTC
TRBJ1-1,.,TRBV29-1,many,CSVYVATEAFF,TGCAGCGTTTACGTCGCTACTGAAGCTTTCTTT
TRBJ2-3,TRBD2,TRBV11-3,.,CASSRTSGVSTDTQYF,TGTGCCAGCAGCCGGACTAGCGGGGTTAGCACAGATACGCAGTATTTT
TRBJ2-5,TRBD2,TRBV2,many,CASRGGRGGTRVQETQYF,TGTGCCAGCCGTGGAGGGCGGGGGGGTACCCGGGTACAAGAGACCCAGTACTTC
TRBJ2-5,TRBD2,TRBV11-2,.,CASSPGQSGRLYQETQYF,TGTGCCAGCAGCCCCGGGCAGAGCGGGAGATTGTACCAAGAGACCCAGTACTTC
TRBJ2-3,.,TRBV9,many,CASSVGHDTDTQYF,TGTGCCAGCAGCGTTGGGCACGACACAGATACGCAGTATTTT
TRBJ2-2,TRBD1,TRBV12-3/TRBV12-4,many,CASRTGGSNTGELFF,TGTGCCAGCAGAACAGGGGGATCGAACACCGGGGAGCTGTTTTTT
TRBJ1-1,.,TRBV7-9,many,CASSLRPLGTEAFF,TGTGCCAGCAGCCTCCGGCCTCTAGGGACTGAAGCTTTCTTT
TRBJ2-7,TRBD2,TRBV7-6,few,CASSTWTSGEYEQYF,TGTGCCAGCAGCACATGGACTAGCGGGGAATACGAGCAGTACTTC
TRBJ1-1,.,TRBV3-1,many,CASSPRTVRALLAFF,TGTGCCAGCAGCCCCCGGACAGTAAGAGCTTTATTGGCTTTCTTT
TRBJ1-4,.,TRBV9,many,CASTGHGEEKLFF,TGTGCCAGCACCGGACATGGTGAGGAAAAACTGTTTTTT
TRBJ1-2,.,TRBV7-9,few,CASSLAWETENYGYTF,TGTGCCAGCAGCTTAGCGTGGGAGACCGAAAATTATGGCTACACCTTC
TRBJ2-1,.,TRBV6-6,.,CAGRVTRNNEQFF,TGTGCCGGCAGAGTAACTAGGAACAATGAGCAGTTCTTC
TRBJ2-7,TRBD1,TRBV20-1,many,CSATLRDRGYEQYF,TGCAGCGCGACCCTCCGGGACAGGGGTTACGAGCAGTACTTC
TRBJ2-5,.,TRBV5-4,.,CASSTGLGETQYF,TGTGCCAGCAGCACAGGGTTAGGAGAGACCCAGTACTTC
TRBJ1-5,.,TRBV27,many,CASSLSGSYQPQHF,TGTGCCAGCAGTTTATCCGGTTCCTATCAGCCCCAGCATTTT
TRBJ1-4,.,TRBV29-1,many,CSVWTENNEKLFF,TGCAGCGTGTGGACGGAGAATAATGAAAAACTGTTTTTT
TRBJ1-2,TRBD1,TRBV19,few,CASSIGDRGLRDYGYTF,TGTGCCAGTAGTATAGGGGACAGGGGGCTACGGGACTATGGCTACACCTTC
TRBJ2-7,.,TRBV5-6,.,CASSLGAGGAYGQYF,TGTGCCAGCAGCTTGGGGGCAGGGGGGGCCTACGGGCAGTACTTC
TRBJ2-3,.,TRBV13,many,CASSVGTLGEDTQYF,TGTGCCAGCAGCGTAGGGACCTTAGGTGAAGATACGCAGTATTTT
TRBJ1-4,TRBD1,TRBV7-8,many,CASSDGPGTASNEKLFF,TGTGCCAGCAGCGATGGCCCCGGGACAGCCTCTAATGAAAAACTGTTTTTT
TRBJ1-2,.,TRBV20-1,few,CSAREVPYTF,TGCAGTGCTAGAGAAGTGCCCTACACCTTC
TRBJ1-4,.,TRBV19,many,CASSEAGSGEKLFF,TGTGCCAGTAGCGAGGCGGGATCTGGTGAAAAACTGTTTTTT
TRBJ2-7,.,TRBV5-1,.,CASSFLGGLEEQYF,TGCGCCAGCAGCTTTTTGGGAGGACTTGAGGAGCAGTACTTC
TRBJ2-7,.,TRBV6-6,many,CATKEGGHEQYF,TGTGCCACGAAAGAGGGGGGCCACGAGCAGTACTTC
TRBJ2-7,TRBD1,TRBV5-8,many,CASSLIGTGAYEQYF,TGTGCCAGCAGCTTGATCGGGACAGGGGCCTACGAGCAGTACTTC
TRBJ2-7,.,TRBV5-1,many,CASSPIGGRPYEQYF,TGCGCCAGCAGCCCAATCGGAGGACGCCCCTACGAGCAGTACTTC
TRBJ1-5,.,TRBV20-1,many,CSARDFDTHSNQPQHF,TGCAGTGCTAGAGATTTTGACACCCATAGCAATCAGCCCCAGCATTTT